The 12 T cell receptor beta chains below all came from one sample that was sequenced in a study of blood T cell repertoires in COVID-19. TCRdb's table, derived via immunoSEQ multiplex PCR, lists solely in-frame clones and lacks some. The data hold roughly 150,000 clones, with 70% to 90% observed a single time. The sample taken for sequencing was peripheral blood. Receptor source: a woman of 80 years or more with acute or convalescent COVID-19.

The chain is built from TRBV30 and TRBJ1-6; D unclear. V shed 0 bases and J shed 9 bases, with 6 bases lying between them. Germline V gives CDR1 GTSNPN, CDR2 SVGIG (reference sequence). CDR3 length: 12 amino acids. This chain's CDR3 is CAWSVRSSPLHF. CDR3 coding DNA: TGTGCCTGGAGTGTACGTAGTTCACCCCTCCACTTT.

This chain links TRBV29-1 with TRBJ2-1; 12 bases agree with TRBD2. Germline CDR1 SQVTM, CDR2 ANQGSEA. The V and J ends lost 3 bases and 3 bases, in that order; junction bases with no gene match: 6. CDR3 length: 16 residues. CDR3 bases: TGCAGCGTTGAGGCTAGCGGGGGGGCGGACTACAATGAGCAGTTCTTC. Protein product: CSVEASGGADYNEQFF.

The gene calls are TRBV5-1 and TRBJ1-1; 9 bases line up with TRBD1. V trimming: 4 bases; J trimming: 4 bases; junction bases outside the gene matches: 8. The CDR3 loop spans 15 amino acids. The V gene's germline CDR1 is SGHRS and CDR2 YFSETQ. In nucleotides, the CDR3 is TGCGCCAGCAGCCAGCTGCTGGACAGGGGCACTGAAGCTTTCTTT. Translation: CASSQLLDRGTEAFF.

This clone showed up just a few times. The chain joins TRBV7-6 to TRBJ2-7; the match to TRBD1 covers 9 bases. In germline, CDR1 is SGHVS, CDR2 FNYEAQ. V shed 4 bases, J shed 4 bases, and the junction held 11 bases outside the gene matches. CDR3 length equals 16 residues. The CDR3 is CASSSGHGTGLYEQYF. In DNA form, the CDR3 reads TGTGCCAGCAGCTCGGGCCACGGGACAGGGCTATACGAGCAGTACTTC.

This clone appeared a single time. The chain employs TRBV20-1 and TRBJ1-1, with 11 positions matching TRBD1. The CDR3 spans 11 residues. The J segment lost 8 bases and the V segment lost 6 bases, leaving 2 bases of the junction unmatched. Germline loops: CDR1 DFQATT, CDR2 SNEGSKA (reference sequence). The CDR3: CSARTGGEAFF. In DNA form, the CDR3 reads TGCAGTGCCCGGACAGGGGGCGAAGCTTTCTTT.

The V gene is TRBV4-3, the J gene TRBJ2-5; TRBD1 matches 10 bases. V lost 3 bases and J lost 5; bases outside the gene matches: 6. The CDR3 sequence is 15 residues long. The germline gives CDR1 LGHNA, CDR2 YSLEER. DNA of the CDR3: TGCGCCAGCAGCCAGACGGACAGGGGGTCCGAGACCCAGTACTTC. Its translation is CASSQTDRGSETQYF.

This clone was observed a few times. The rearrangement links TRBV5-4 to TRBJ1-2, with no clear D. This CDR3 has 14 amino acids. Trimming pared 4 bases from V and 5 bases from J, leaving 15 bases between. CDR1 and CDR2 from the germline V gene are SGHNT and YYREEE (reference sequence). In DNA form, the CDR3 reads TGTGCCAGCAGCGGTTCAGAGGCCCTTTATGGCTACACCTTC. Protein product: CASSGSEALYGYTF. The full variable domain, in which reference TRBV5-4 and TRBJ1-2 provide the parts outside the CDR3, is ETGVTQSPTHLIKTRGQQVTLRCSSQSGHNTVSWYQQALGQGPQFIFQYYREEENGRGNFPPRFSGLQFPNYSSELNVNALELDDSALYLCASSGSEALYGYTFGSGTRLTVV.

This clone was observed a handful of times. The chain employs TRBV18 and TRBJ2-5; 9 nucleotides match TRBD1. Per the germline V gene, CDR1 is KGHSH and CDR2 is LQKENI. The CDR3 runs to 16 residues. Losses at the gene ends were 1 base for V and 4 bases for J; bases not matched to a gene: 7. The CDR3 region is CASSPQGQGFAETQYF. The DNA of the CDR3 is TGTGCCAGCTCACCACAGGGACAGGGCTTTGCAGAGACCCAGTACTTC.

The V gene is TRBV12-5, the J gene TRBJ1-4; weak D call: TRBD1 (5 bases). This CDR3 region has 14 residues. V was clipped by 5 bases and J by 4 bases, with 11 bases between them. Germline CDR1 LGHNT, CDR2 FRNRAP. CDR3 nucleotides: TGTGCTAGTGGTCTGCGGGGGAATAATGAAAAACTGTTTTTT. Protein sequence: CASGLRGNNEKLFF.

This sequence joins TRBV7-3 and TRBJ2-3; 9 nucleotides agree with TRBD1. V was pared by 4 bases and J by 1 base, with 3 bases of the junction left unmatched. The CDR3 runs to 15 residues. Germline V CDR1 and CDR2: SGHTA, FQGTGA. CDR3 sequence: CASSSGQGGTDTQYF. CDR3 coding DNA: TGTGCCAGCAGCTCGGGACAGGGAGGCACAGATACGCAGTATTTT.

The chain has TRBV10-3 and TRBJ1-2; D gene unclear. This CDR3 spans 12 amino acids. The V gene lost 8 bases and the J gene lost 0 bases, with 7 bases spanning the gap. Germline CDR1 ENHRY, CDR2 SYGVKD. CDR3 sequence reads: CAIAPTNYGYTF. CDR3 DNA sequence: TGTGCCATCGCACCTACTAACTATGGCTACACCTTC.

The chain is built from TRBV28 and TRBJ1-2; 7 nucleotides match TRBD1. This CDR3 region has 13 residues. The germline CDR1 and CDR2 sequences are MDHEN and SYDVKM. V shed 5 bases, J shed 8 bases, and the junction held 8 bases outside the gene matches. The CDR3 coding sequence is TGTGCCAGCAGTCTACAGGGGATGAGGGGCTACACCTTC. Its translation is CASSLQGMRGYTF.